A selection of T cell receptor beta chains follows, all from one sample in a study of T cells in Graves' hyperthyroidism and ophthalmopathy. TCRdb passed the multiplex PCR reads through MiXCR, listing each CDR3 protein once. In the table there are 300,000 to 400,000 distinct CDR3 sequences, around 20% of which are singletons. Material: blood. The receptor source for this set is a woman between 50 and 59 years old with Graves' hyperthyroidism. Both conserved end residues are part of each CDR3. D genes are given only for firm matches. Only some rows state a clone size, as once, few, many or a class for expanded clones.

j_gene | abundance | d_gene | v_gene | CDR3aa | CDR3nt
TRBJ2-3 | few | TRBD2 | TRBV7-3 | CASSYGGGRGVTDTQYF | TGTGCCAGCAGCTATGGGGGGGGGAGAGGGGTCACAGATACGCAGTATTTT
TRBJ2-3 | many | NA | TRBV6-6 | CASSYSGRTITDTQYF | TGTGCCAGCAGTTACTCGGGACGGACCATCACAGATACGCAGTATTTT
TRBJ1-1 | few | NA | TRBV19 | CASSMGAIMNTEAFF | TGTGCCAGTAGTATGGGGGCCATTATGAACACTGAAGCTTTCTTT
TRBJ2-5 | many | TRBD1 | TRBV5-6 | CASSLERGRGETQYF | TGTGCCAGCAGCTTGGAGAGGGGGCGAGGAGAGACCCAGTACTTC
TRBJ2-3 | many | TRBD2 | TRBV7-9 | CASSPPSGSIADTQYF | TGTGCCAGCAGCCCTCCTAGCGGGAGTATAGCTGATACGCAGTATTTT
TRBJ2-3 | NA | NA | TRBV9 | CASSSKTGADTQYF | TGTGCCAGCAGCTCCAAAACGGGAGCAGATACGCAGTATTTT
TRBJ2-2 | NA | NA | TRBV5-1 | CASSLDRVDTGELFF | TGCGCCAGCAGCTTGGACAGGGTCGACACCGGGGAGCTGTTTTTT
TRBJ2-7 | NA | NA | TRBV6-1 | CASSEAGARVGEQYF | TGTGCCAGCAGTGAAGCGGGGGCCAGGGTAGGGGAGCAGTACTTC
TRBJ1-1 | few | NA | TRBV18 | CASSPFEGMNTEAFF | TGTGCCAGCTCACCCTTCGAGGGGATGAACACTGAAGCTTTCTTT
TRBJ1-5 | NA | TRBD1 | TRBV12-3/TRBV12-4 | CASSDRGQSNQPQHF | TGTGCCAGCAGCGACAGGGGGCAGAGCAATCAGCCCCAGCATTTT
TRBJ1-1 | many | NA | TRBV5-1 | CASSLPLQDTEAFF | TGCGCCAGCAGCTTGCCCCTACAGGACACTGAAGCTTTCTTT
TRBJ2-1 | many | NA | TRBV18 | CASSRSQGGNNEQFF | TGTGCCAGCTCACGAAGCCAGGGGGGAAACAATGAGCAGTTCTTC
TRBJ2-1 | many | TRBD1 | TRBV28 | CASSTDRVPYSEQFF | TGTGCCAGCAGTACCGACAGGGTCCCCTACAGTGAGCAGTTCTTC
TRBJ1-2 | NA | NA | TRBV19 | CASSRVLDGYTF | TGTGCCAGTAGTAGGGTTTTGGATGGCTACACCTTC
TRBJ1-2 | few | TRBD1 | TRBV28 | CASSPGTEINYGYTF | TGTGCCAGCAGTCCCGGGACAGAGATCAACTATGGCTACACCTTC
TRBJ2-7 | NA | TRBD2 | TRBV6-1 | CAGSVGRGGDEQYF | TGTGCCGGCAGTGTAGGGCGGGGGGGCGACGAGCAGTACTTC
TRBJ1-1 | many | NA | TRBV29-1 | CSYWAGARTEAFF | TGCAGCTACTGGGCGGGGGCCAGGACTGAAGCTTTCTTT
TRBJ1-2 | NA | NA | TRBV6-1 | CASRQGPGDGYTF | TGTGCCAGCAGACAGGGCCCCGGGGATGGCTACACCTTC
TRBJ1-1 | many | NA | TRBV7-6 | CASSPRATGVNTEAFF | TGTGCCAGCAGTCCCCGTGCAACAGGTGTGAACACTGAAGCTTTCTTT
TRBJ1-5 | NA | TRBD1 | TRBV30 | CAWSVTGVNQPQHF | TGTGCCTGGAGCGTAACAGGGGTTAATCAGCCCCAGCATTTT
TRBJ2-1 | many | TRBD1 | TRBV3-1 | CASSQAGQGVSNEQFF | TGTGCCAGCAGCCAAGCGGGACAGGGGGTATCCAATGAGCAGTTCTTC
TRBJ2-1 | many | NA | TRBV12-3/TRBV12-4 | CASTTGPQGVNEQFF | TGTGCCAGCACCACCGGGCCCCAGGGCGTCAATGAGCAGTTCTTC
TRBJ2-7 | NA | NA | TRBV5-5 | CASSYDSLYEQYF | TGTGCCAGCAGCTATGACAGTCTCTACGAGCAGTACTTC
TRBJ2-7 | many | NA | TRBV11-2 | CASSLDLGAMYEQYF | TGTGCCAGCAGCTTAGATCTGGGGGCGATGTACGAGCAGTACTTC
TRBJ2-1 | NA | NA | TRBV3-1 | CASSQGGTGLVNNEQFF | TGTGCCAGCAGCCAAGGGGGGACGGGTCTCGTAAATAATGAGCAGTTCTTC
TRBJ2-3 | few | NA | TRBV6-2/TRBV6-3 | CASSRSYKDTQCF | TGTGCCAGCAGTAGAAGTTATAAAGATACGCAGTGTTTT
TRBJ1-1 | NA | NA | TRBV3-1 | CASGSPYTEAFF | TGTGCCAGCGGCTCACCTTACACTGAAGCTTTCTTT
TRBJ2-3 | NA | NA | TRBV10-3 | CAISAGERITDTQYF | TGTGCCATCAGTGCGGGGGAAAGGATCACAGATACGCAGTATTTT
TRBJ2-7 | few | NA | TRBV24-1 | CATSDLQASLLEQYF | TGTGCCACCAGTGATTTGCAGGCTAGCTTGCTCGAGCAGTACTTC
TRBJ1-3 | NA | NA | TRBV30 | CAWRTGAGNTIYF | TGTGCCTGGAGGACGGGGGCTGGAAACACCATATATTTT
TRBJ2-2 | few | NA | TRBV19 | CASGTTGTNTGELFF | TGTGCCAGCGGGACGACCGGCACGAACACCGGGGAGCTGTTTTTT
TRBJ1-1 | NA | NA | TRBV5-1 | CASSLDSNRPEAFF | TGCGCCAGCAGCTTGGATTCCAATCGCCCTGAAGCTTTCTTT
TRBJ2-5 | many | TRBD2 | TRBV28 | CASSPAGGRFETQYF | TGTGCCAGCAGCCCGGCGGGCGGGAGATTTGAGACCCAGTACTTC
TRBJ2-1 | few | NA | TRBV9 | CASSVEGNEQFF | TGTGCCAGCAGCGTAGAAGGAAATGAGCAGTTCTTC
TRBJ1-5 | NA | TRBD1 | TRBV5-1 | CASSRGTGGNQPQHF | TGCGCCAGCAGCCGGGGGACAGGGGGGAATCAGCCCCAGCATTTT
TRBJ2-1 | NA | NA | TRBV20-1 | CSVATTSSYNEQFF | TGCAGTGTTGCCACTACCAGCTCCTACAATGAGCAGTTCTTC
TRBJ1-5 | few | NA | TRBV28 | CASSFPDYYSNQPQHF | TGTGCCAGCAGTTTTCCAGACTACTATAGCAATCAGCCCCAGCATTTT
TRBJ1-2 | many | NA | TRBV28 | CATGGTYGYTF | TGTGCCACGGGCGGAACCTATGGCTACACCTTC
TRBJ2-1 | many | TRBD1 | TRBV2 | CARSGQSYNEQFF | TGTGCCAGATCGGGACAGAGTTACAATGAGCAGTTCTTC
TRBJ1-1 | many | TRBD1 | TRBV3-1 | CASSPIGGTGRETEAFF | TGTGCCAGCAGCCCTATCGGGGGGACAGGGAGAGAAACTGAAGCTTTCTTT
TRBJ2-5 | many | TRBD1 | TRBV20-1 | CSASDRVRGETQYF | TGCAGTGCTTCGGACAGGGTGAGGGGGGAGACCCAGTACTTC
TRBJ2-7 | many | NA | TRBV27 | CASSNDPGGRSEQYF | TGTGCCAGCAGTAACGACCCAGGAGGGCGTAGCGAGCAGTACTTC
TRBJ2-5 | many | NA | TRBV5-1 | CASSSGLQQETQYF | TGCGCCAGCAGCTCCGGACTACAACAAGAGACCCAGTACTTC
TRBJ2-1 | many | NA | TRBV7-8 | CASSYGQGNINEQFF | TGTGCCAGCAGCTATGGGCAGGGTAACATCAATGAGCAGTTCTTC
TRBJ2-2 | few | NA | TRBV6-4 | CASRAVNTGELFF | TGTGCCAGCAGAGCGGTGAACACCGGGGAGCTGTTTTTT
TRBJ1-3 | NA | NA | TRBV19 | CASSIVGSSGNTIYF | TGTGCCAGTAGTATAGTGGGAAGCTCTGGAAACACCATATATTTT